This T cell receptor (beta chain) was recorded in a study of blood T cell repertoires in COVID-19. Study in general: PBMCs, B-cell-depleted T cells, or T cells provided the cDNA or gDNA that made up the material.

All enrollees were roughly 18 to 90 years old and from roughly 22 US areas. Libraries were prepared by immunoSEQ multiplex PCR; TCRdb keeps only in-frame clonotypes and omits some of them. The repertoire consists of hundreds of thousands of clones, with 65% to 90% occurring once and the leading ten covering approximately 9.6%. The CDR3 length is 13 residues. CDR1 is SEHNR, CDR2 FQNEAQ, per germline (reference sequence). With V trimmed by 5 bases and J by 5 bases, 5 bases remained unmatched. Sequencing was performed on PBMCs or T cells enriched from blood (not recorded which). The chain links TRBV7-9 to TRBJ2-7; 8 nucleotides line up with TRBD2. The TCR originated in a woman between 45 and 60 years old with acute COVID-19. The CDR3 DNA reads TGTGCCAGCAGCCCCGGAGCGGGGGACGAGCAGTACTTC. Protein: CASSPGAGDEQYF.